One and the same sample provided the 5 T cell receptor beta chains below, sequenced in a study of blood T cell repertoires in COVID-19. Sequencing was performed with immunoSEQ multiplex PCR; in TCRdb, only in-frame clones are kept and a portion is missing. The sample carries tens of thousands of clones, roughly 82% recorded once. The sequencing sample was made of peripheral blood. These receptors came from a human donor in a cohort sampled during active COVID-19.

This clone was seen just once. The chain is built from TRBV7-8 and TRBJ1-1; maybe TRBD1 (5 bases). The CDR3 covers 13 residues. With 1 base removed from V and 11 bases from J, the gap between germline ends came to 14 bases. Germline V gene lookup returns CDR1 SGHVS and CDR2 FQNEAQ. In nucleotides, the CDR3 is TGTGCCAGCAGCTTAGTTGCAGGGAATAGGGCTTTCTTT. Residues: CASSLVAGNRAFF.

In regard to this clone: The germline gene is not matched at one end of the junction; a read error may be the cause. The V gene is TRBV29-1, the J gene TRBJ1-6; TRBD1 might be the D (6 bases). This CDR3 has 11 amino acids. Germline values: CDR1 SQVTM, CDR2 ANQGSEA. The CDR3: CSVDTGWGMEF. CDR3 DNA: TGCAGCGTGGATACAGGGTGGGGGATGGAGTTT.

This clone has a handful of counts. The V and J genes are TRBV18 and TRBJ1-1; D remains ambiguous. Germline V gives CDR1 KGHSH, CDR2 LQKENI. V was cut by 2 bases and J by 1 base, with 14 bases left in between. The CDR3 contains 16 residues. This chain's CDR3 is CASSPSVGRRNTEAFF. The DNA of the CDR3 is TGTGCCAGCTCACCAAGCGTAGGCAGAAGGAACACTGAAGCTTTCTTT.

The chain's CDR3 is CASSYQAGVETQYF. CDR3 DNA: TGTGCCAGCAGTTACCAGGCGGGGGTAGAGACCCAGTACTTC. This chain connects TRBV6-2 or TRBV6-3 to TRBJ2-5; 7 nucleotides agree with TRBD2. J gave up 4 bases and V 2 bases, and 4 bases lay outside the gene matches. CDR3 length equals 14 residues. The germline CDR1 and CDR2 sequences are MNHEY and SVGEGT.

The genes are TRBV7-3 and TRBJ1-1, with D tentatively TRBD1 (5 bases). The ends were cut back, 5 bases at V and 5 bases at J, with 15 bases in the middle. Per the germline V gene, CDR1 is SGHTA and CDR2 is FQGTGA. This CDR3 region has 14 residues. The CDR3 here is CASSPGGRITEAFF. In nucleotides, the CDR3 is TGTGCCAGCAGCCCCGGGGGACGGATTACTGAAGCTTTCTTT.